This TCR beta chain was sequenced in a study of shared clonotypes between healthy human individuals. The germline CDR1 and CDR2 sequences are LNHDA and SQIVND (reference sequence). The CDR3 contains 13 residues. V gave up 4 bases and J gave up 4 bases, with 10 bases separating them. Naive CD8 cells lacked CD45RO, underwent positive selection for CCR7 and left out terminally differentiated effector memory CD45RA+ cells. Using immunoSEQ multiplex PCR, the repertoire was profiled, and TCRdb retains in-frame clones only, with some absent. The repertoire holds hundreds of thousands of clones, with 90% to 95% as singletons.

The chain has TRBV19 and TRBJ1-2, with D unclear. This sequence was found in a woman aged 25 to 39 in good health. Sequencing used naive CD8+ T cells sorted from blood. The DNA for the CDR3 is TGTGCCAGTAGTAGCCATCTTAGCTATGGCTACACCTTC. Translated: CASSSHLSYGYTF.